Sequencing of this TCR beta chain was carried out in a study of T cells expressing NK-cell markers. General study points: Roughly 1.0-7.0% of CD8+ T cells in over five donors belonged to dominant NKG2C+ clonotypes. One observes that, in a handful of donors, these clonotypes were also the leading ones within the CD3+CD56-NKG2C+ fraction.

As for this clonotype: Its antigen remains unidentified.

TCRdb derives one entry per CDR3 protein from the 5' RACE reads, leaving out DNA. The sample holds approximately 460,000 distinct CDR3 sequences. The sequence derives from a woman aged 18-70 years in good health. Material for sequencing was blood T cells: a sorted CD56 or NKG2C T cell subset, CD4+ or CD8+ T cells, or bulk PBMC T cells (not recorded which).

The CDR3 sequence: CASSLAPGGTGELFF. The genes are TRBV7-2 and TRBJ2-2. CDR1 and CDR2 (germline): SGHTA, FQGNSA. The CDR3 runs 15 residues.